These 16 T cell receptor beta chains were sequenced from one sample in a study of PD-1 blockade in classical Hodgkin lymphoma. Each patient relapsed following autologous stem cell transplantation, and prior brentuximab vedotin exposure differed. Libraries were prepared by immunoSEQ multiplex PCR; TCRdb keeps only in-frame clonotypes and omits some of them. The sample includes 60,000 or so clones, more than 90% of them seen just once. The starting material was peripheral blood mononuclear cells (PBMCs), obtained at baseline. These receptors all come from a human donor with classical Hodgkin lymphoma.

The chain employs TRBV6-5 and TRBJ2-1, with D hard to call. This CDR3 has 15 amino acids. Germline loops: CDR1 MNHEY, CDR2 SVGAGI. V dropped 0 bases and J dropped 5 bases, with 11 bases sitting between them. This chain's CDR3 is CASSYSLSADNEQFF. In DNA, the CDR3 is TGTGCCAGCAGTTACTCCTTAAGCGCCGACAATGAGCAGTTCTTC.

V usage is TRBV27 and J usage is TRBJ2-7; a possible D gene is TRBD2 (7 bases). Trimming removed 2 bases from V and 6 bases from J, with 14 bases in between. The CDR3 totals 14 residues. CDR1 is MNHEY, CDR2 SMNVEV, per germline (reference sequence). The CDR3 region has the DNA TGTGCCAGCAGTTTAGCGGGGGCCCTTTCCGAGCAGTACTTC. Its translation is CASSLAGALSEQYF.

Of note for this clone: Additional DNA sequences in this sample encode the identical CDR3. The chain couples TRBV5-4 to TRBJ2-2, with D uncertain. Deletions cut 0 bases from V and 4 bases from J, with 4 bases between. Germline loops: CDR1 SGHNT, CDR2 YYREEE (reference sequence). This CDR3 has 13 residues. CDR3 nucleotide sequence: TGTGCCAGCAGCTTGGGGGGCACCGGGGAGCTGTTTTTT. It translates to CASSLGGTGELFF.

CDR3 loop: CASSQLALEQYF. In DNA form, the CDR3 reads TGTGCCAGCAGTCAGTTAGCGCTCGAGCAGTACTTC. The chain carries TRBV28 and TRBJ2-7; D may be TRBD2 (5 bases). The CDR3 spans 12 residues. Germline CDR1 MDHEN, CDR2 SYDVKM. The V gene lost 5 bases and the J gene lost 6 bases, with 11 bases spanning the gap.

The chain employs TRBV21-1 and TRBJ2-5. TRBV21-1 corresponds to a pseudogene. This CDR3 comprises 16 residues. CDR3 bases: TGTGCCAGCAGCTCGAACGTCAGGACCCGTAAAGAGACCCAGTACTTC. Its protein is CASSSNVRTRKETQYF.

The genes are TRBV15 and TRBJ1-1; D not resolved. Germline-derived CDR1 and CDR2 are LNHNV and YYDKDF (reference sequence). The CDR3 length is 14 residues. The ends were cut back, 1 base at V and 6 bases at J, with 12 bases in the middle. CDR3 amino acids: CATSRVPGWAEAFF. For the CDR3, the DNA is TGTGCCACCAGCAGAGTCCCGGGGTGGGCTGAAGCTTTCTTT.

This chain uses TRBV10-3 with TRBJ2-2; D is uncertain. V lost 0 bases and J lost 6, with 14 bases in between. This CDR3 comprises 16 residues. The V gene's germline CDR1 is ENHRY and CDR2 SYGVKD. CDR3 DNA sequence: TGTGCCATCAGTGAGTCGTTGGGGAATCGCGCCGGGGAGCTGTTTTTT. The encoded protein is CAISESLGNRAGELFF.

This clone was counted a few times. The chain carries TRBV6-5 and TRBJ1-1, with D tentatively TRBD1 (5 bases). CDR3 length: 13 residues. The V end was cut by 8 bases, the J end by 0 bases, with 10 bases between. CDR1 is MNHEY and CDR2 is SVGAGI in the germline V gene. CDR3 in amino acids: CASFMTVNTEAFF. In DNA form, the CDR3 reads TGTGCCAGCTTCATGACAGTGAACACTGAAGCTTTCTTT.

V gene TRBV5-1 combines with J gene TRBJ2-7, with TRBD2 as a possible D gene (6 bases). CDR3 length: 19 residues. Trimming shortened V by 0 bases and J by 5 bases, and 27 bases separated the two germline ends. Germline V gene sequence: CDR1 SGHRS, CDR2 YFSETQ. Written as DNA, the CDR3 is TGCGCCAGCAGCTTGGCCCTGGGGGGTCAGCCACTGCTGTTAAACGAGCAGTACTTC. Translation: CASSLALGGQPLLLNEQYF.

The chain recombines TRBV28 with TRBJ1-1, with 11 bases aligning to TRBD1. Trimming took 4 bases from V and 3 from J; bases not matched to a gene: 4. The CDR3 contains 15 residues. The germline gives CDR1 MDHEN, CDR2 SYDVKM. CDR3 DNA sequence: TGTGCCAGCAGTTCCCCGGGACAGGGGGACACTGAAGCTTTCTTT. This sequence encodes CASSSPGQGDTEAFF.

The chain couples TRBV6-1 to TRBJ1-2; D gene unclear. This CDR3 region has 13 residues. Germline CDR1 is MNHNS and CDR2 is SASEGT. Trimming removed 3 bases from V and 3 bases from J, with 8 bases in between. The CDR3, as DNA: TGTGCCAGCAGTGATTCGAGAGACTATGGCTACACCTTC. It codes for CASSDSRDYGYTF.

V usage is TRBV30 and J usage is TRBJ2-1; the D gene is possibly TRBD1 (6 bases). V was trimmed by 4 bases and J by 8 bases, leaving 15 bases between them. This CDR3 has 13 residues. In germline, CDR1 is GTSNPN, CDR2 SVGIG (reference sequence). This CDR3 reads CAWNPDSPHEQFF. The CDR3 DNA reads TGTGCCTGGAACCCGGACAGTCCCCATGAGCAGTTCTTC.

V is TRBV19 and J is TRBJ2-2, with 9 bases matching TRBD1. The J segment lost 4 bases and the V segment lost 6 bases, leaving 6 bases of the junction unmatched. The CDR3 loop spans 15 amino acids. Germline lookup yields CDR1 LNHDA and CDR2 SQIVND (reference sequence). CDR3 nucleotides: TGTGCCAGTAGGTTTGGGGACAGGGTCACCGGGGAGCTGTTTTTT. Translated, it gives CASRFGDRVTGELFF. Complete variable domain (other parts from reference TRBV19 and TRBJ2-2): DGGITQSPKYLFRKEGQNVTLSCEQNLNHDAMYWYRQDPGQGLRLIYYSQIVNDFQKGDIAEGYSVSREKKESFPLTVTSAQKNPTAFYLCASRFGDRVTGELFFGEGSRLTVL.

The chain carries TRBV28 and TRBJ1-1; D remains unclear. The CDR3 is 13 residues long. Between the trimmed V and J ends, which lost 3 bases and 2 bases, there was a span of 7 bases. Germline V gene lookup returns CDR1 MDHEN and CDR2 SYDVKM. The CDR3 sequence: CASSFGPNTEAFF. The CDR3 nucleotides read TGTGCCAGCAGTTTCGGACCCAACACTGAAGCTTTCTTT.

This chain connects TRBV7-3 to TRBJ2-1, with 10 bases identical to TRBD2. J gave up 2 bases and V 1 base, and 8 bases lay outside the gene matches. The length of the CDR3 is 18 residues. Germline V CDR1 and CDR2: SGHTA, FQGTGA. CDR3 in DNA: TGTGCCAGCAGCTTAATTCCTAGCGGGAGTTACGCCTACAATGAGCAGTTCTTC. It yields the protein CASSLIPSGSYAYNEQFF.

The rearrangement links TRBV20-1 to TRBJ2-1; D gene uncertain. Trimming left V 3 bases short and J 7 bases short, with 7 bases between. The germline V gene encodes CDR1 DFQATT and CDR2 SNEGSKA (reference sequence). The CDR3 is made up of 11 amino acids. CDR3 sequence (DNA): TGCAGTGCTAGGTTCATGAATGAGCAGTTCTTC. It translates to CSARFMNEQFF.